This TCR beta chain was profiled in a study of T cell responses to AZD1222 COVID-19 vaccine. Notes on the study in general: Most donors were white British and more were female, and clonal diversity was possibly underestimated.

The table came from immunoSEQ multiplex PCR; TCRdb's copy has only in-frame clones and leaves some out. The sample includes more than 150,000 clones, more than 90% of them seen just once. On this clone: The antigen is unknown.

V shed 8 bases and J shed 11 bases, with 15 bases lying between them. The germline V gene has CDR1 DFQATT and CDR2 SNEGSKA (reference sequence). The CDR3 spans 10 residues. The chain carries TRBV20-1 and TRBJ1-1, with D possibly matching TRBD1 (5 bases). This receptor was taken from an adult who received the AZD1222 COVID-19 vaccine. This specimen was peripheral blood, taken 28 days after the second AZD1222 dose. The CDR3 loop is CSLGPKTAFF. CDR3 bases: TGCAGTCTGGGACCCAAGACTGCTTTCTTT.